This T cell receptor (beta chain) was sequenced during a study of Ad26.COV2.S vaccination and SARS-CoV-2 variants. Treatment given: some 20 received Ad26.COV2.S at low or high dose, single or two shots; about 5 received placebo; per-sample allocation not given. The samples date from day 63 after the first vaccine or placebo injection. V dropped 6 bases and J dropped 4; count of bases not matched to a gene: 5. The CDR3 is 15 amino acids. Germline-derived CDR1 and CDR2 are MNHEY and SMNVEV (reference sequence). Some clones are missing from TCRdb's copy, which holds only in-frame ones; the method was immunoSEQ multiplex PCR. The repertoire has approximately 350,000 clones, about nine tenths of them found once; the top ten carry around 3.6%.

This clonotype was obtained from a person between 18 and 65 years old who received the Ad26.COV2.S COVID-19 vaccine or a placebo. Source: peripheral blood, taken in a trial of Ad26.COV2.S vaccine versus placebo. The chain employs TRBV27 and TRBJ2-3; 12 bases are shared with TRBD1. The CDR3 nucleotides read TGTGCCAGCAGCAAGGGGACAGGGGGCGCAGATACGCAGTATTTT. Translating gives CASSKGTGGADTQYF.